The 17 T cell receptor beta chains below were found in one sample sequenced in a study of shared clonotypes between healthy human individuals. This table comes from immunoSEQ multiplex PCR, and its TCRdb copy is limited to in-frame clones, with some not included. The data show some 600,000 clones, with roughly 96% seen just once and 0.11% held by the top ten. CD45RO-negative, CCR7-selected cells formed the naive CD8 fraction, which excluded terminally differentiated effector memory CD45RA+ cells. Sequencing was carried out using naive CD8+ T cells sorted from blood. The source of these receptors is a woman younger than 45 in good health.

J is TRBJ2-7 and V is TRBV11-2; tentative D call: TRBD2 (6 bases). The germline V and J ends were trimmed by 2 bases and 3 bases, with 11 bases remaining between them. Per germline, CDR1 SGHAT and CDR2 FQNNGV. CDR3 length: 14 residues. CDR3 amino acids: CASSLLGGSYEQYF. The CDR3 coding sequence is TGTGCCAGCAGCTTACTGGGGGGTAGCTACGAGCAGTACTTC.

This rearrangement joins TRBV27 to TRBJ1-4, with TRBD1 matching 7 bases. The CDR3 is 16 residues long. The germline gives CDR1 MNHEY, CDR2 SMNVEV (reference sequence). J lost 5 bases, V lost 3 bases, and 9 bases had no gene match. The CDR3 DNA reads as TGTGCCAGCAGTTTCTCGGGGGGGACAGTCAATGAAAAACTGTTTTTT. Its translation is CASSFSGGTVNEKLFF. Full variable domain (missing parts from reference TRBV27 and TRBJ1-4): EAQVTQNPRYLITVTGKKLTVTCSQNMNHEYMSWYRQDPGLGLRQIYYSMNVEVTDKGDVPEGYKVSRKEKRNFPLILESPSPNQTSLYFCASSFSGGTVNEKLFFGSGTQLSVL.

The chain uses TRBV5-4 and TRBJ2-1; possibly TRBD2 for D (6 bases). V shed 5 bases and J shed 8 bases, with 17 bases lying between them. Looked up from germline, CDR1 is SGHNT and CDR2 is YYREEE (reference sequence). This CDR3 spans 14 amino acids. CDR3: CASRPGLSLDEQFF. CDR3 DNA sequence: TGTGCCAGCAGACCCGGACTATCGCTGGATGAGCAGTTCTTC.

The chain employs TRBV13 and TRBJ2-7, with D tentatively TRBD2 (5 bases). V lost 5 bases, J lost 5 bases, and 13 bases lay in between. The CDR3 consists of 13 residues. From germline, CDR1 is PRHDT and CDR2 FYEKMQ (reference sequence). The CDR3 here is CASSETSFNEQYF. In DNA form, the CDR3 reads TGTGCCAGCAGCGAAACTAGTTTCAACGAGCAGTACTTC.

This chain links TRBV27 with TRBJ1-5; D remains ambiguous. The germline gives CDR1 MNHEY, CDR2 SMNVEV (reference sequence). The CDR3 is 14 amino acids. V was trimmed by 2 bases and J by 10 bases, leaving 15 bases between them. The CDR3 reads CASSLAGPSEPQHF. The CDR3 DNA follows: TGTGCCAGCAGTTTAGCCGGACCCTCGGAACCCCAGCATTTT.

V is TRBV27 and J is TRBJ2-2; D is perhaps TRBD2 (5 bases). Germline V gives CDR1 MNHEY, CDR2 SMNVEV (reference sequence). The CDR3 runs 15 residues. Between the trimmed V and J ends, which lost 8 bases and 5 bases, there was a span of 18 bases. CDR3 region: CASAGQRSDTGELFF. Written as DNA, the CDR3 is TGTGCCAGCGCCGGGCAGCGGAGCGATACCGGGGAGCTGTTTTTT.

The rearrangement uses TRBV6-5 and TRBJ2-1; 10 positions agree with TRBD1. Germline CDR1 MNHEY, CDR2 SVGAGI. V dropped 0 bases and J dropped 1; count of bases not matched to a gene: 0. The CDR3 is 16 amino acids. This CDR3 reads CASSYSDRGSYNEQFF. As DNA, the CDR3 is TGTGCCAGCAGTTACTCGGACAGGGGGTCCTACAATGAGCAGTTCTTC.

The J gene is TRBJ2-7, the V gene TRBV28, with 8 bases that match TRBD2. Germline V CDR1 and CDR2: MDHEN, SYDVKM. V trimming: 6 bases; J trimming: 6 bases; junction bases outside the gene matches: 13. This CDR3 is 15 amino acids long. The CDR3 DNA reads as TGTGCCAGCAGCCACGTATTGAGCGGGAGCCCCGAGCAGTACTTC. Translated: CASSHVLSGSPEQYF.

This chain links TRBV6-1 with TRBJ1-1; D not certain. Trimming took 7 bases from V and 1 from J, leaving 10 bases between them. Germline CDR1 reads MNHNS; CDR2 reads SASEGT. There are 13 residues in the CDR3. The CDR3 coding sequence is TGTGCCAGCACTCTGGGAGGGAACACTGAAGCTTTCTTT. It is translated as CASTLGGNTEAFF.

CDR3 nucleotides: TGTGCCAGTAGACTAGCGGGTGGTTACGAGCAGTACTTC. It specifies CASRLAGGYEQYF. The gene calls are TRBV11-2 and TRBJ2-7; TRBD2 matches 10 bases. The CDR3 covers 13 residues. The junction had 6 bases not matched to a gene; V was cut back by 9 bases and J by 4 bases. Germline CDR1 SGHAT, CDR2 FQNNGV. Filled out from reference TRBV11-2 and TRBJ2-7, the complete variable domain reads EAGVAQSPRYKIIEKRQSVAFWCNPISGHATLYWYQQILGQGPKLLIQFQNNGVVDDSQLPKDRFSAERLKGVDSTLKIQPAKLEDSAVYLCASRLAGGYEQYFGPGTRLTVT.

This clone was counted between two and nine times. The chain joins TRBV29-1 to TRBJ2-4; possibly TRBD1 for D (6 bases). The CDR3 spans 12 residues. V lost 6 bases and J 9 bases, leaving 15 bases between the germline ends. CDR1 SQVTM and CDR2 ANQGSEA come from the germline V gene. The CDR3 here is CSVVDRYIIQYF. For the CDR3, the DNA is TGCAGCGTAGTAGACAGGTATATCATTCAGTACTTC.

V usage is TRBV6-5 and J usage is TRBJ2-5, with D tentatively TRBD1 or TRBD2 (5 bases each). Trimming stripped 4 bases from V and 3 bases from J, with 9 bases between. This CDR3 contains 13 residues. CDR1 is MNHEY and CDR2 is SVGAGI in the germline V gene. DNA of the CDR3: TGTGCCAGCAGTTGGGACCGAAAAGAGACCCAGTACTTC. Protein product: CASSWDRKETQYF.

The J gene is TRBJ2-3, the V gene TRBV27, with 9 bases aligning to TRBD1. Unmatched junction bases numbered 11, after V lost 10 bases and J lost 3 bases. This CDR3 contains 15 residues. CDR1 is MNHEY and CDR2 is SMNVEV in the germline V gene (reference sequence). Here the CDR3 reads CATNTGQGSTDTQYF. CDR3 coding DNA: TGTGCCACCAACACCGGACAGGGGAGTACAGATACGCAGTATTTT.

The gene calls are TRBV5-1 and TRBJ2-7; TRBD2 matches at 9 bases. V gave up 4 bases and J gave up 4 bases; unmatched junction bases: 6. The CDR3 sequence is 14 residues long. Germline V CDR1 and CDR2: SGHRS, YFSETQ. The CDR3 region is CASSAGTSPYEQYF. CDR3 nucleotide sequence: TGCGCCAGCAGCGCCGGGACTAGCCCTTACGAGCAGTACTTC.

This sequence joins TRBV5-1 and TRBJ1-2; D unresolved. Germline V lookup: CDR1 SGHRS, CDR2 YFSETQ. The CDR3 runs to 15 residues. V was trimmed by 4 bases and J by 3 bases, leaving 16 bases between them. The DNA of the CDR3 is TGCGCCAGCAGCCCCACTAGAGGGCCCTACTATGGCTACACCTTC. This codes for CASSPTRGPYYGYTF.

This clone was observed once. Other DNA sequences in the sample encode the same CDR3. V and J are TRBV27 and TRBJ2-1, with 7 positions matching TRBD2. Looked up from germline, CDR1 is MNHEY and CDR2 is SMNVEV (reference sequence). The CDR3 totals 13 residues. J gave up 7 bases and V 3 bases, and 3 bases lay outside the gene matches. CDR3 bases: TGTGCCAGCAGTTTGAGCGGGGTTAATGAGCAGTTCTTC. Residues: CASSLSGVNEQFF.

This chain joins TRBV13 and TRBJ2-7, with TRBD2 matching over 10 bases. The germline CDR1 and CDR2 sequences are PRHDT and FYEKMQ (reference sequence). The CDR3 is 16 amino acids. V shed 5 bases, J shed 3 bases, and the junction held 10 bases outside the gene matches. In nucleotides, the CDR3 is TGTGCCAGCAGCGTAATAGCGGGAGGTACTGGCTACGAGCAGTACTTC. Translated: CASSVIAGGTGYEQYF. The full variable domain, completed using reference TRBV13 and TRBJ2-7, is AAGVIQSPRHLIKEKRETATLKCYPIPRHDTVYWYQQGPGQDPQFLISFYEKMQSDKGSIPDRFSAQQFSDYHSELNMSSLELGDSALYFCASSVIAGGTGYEQYFGPGTRLTVT.